These 22 T cell receptor beta chains were all obtained from the same sample, sequenced in a study of long-term antiretroviral therapy in people with HIV. Sequencing used immunoSEQ v3.0 at survey level. TCRdb's copy holds only in-frame clones and misses some; the assay was immunoSEQ multiplex PCR. The data contain roughly 35,000 clones, 85% of them singletons. The sample in question was unsorted PBMCs, obtained about 3.4 years after starting antiretroviral therapy. Receptors were obtained from a young man with HIV.

V is TRBV11-2 and J is TRBJ1-3; TRBD1 aligns across 8 bases. CDR3 length: 14 amino acids. With V trimmed by 4 bases and J by 7 bases, 6 bases remained unmatched. The germline V gene has CDR1 SGHAT and CDR2 FQNNGV. The CDR3 sequence is CASSSGQGANTIYF. The CDR3 nucleotides read TGTGCCAGCAGCTCCGGGCAGGGGGCGAACACCATATATTTT. Filled out from reference TRBV11-2 and TRBJ1-3, the complete variable domain reads EAGVAQSPRYKIIEKRQSVAFWCNPISGHATLYWYQQILGQGPKLLIQFQNNGVVDDSQLPKDRFSAERLKGVDSTLKIQPAKLEDSAVYLCASSSGQGANTIYFGEGSWLTVV.

The chain links TRBV19 to TRBJ2-7; no clear D. Germline CDR1 is LNHDA and CDR2 is SQIVND (reference sequence). V lost 9 bases and J 0 bases, leaving 12 bases between the germline ends. The CDR3 runs to 13 residues. Here the CDR3 DNA reads TGTGCCAGCGCGCTAGAAATCTCCTACGAGCAGTACTTC. This gives the protein CASALEISYEQYF.

The chain uses TRBV6-4 and TRBJ1-2; D might be TRBD1 (6 bases). The CDR3 has 14 amino acids. Germline V CDR1 and CDR2: MRHNA, SNTAGT. V was shortened by 6 bases and J by 7 bases, with 18 bases between the two germline ends. CDR3 region: CASRPGGGAGGYTF. For the CDR3, the DNA is TGTGCCAGCAGACCCGGGGGGGGCGCCGGTGGCTACACCTTC.

V is TRBV5-1 and J is TRBJ2-7; 10 bases fit TRBD1. There are 14 residues in the CDR3. Germline CDR1 and CDR2: SGHRS and YFSETQ. The V segment lost 3 bases and the J segment 7 bases; nucleotides outside the gene matches: 7. CDR3 in amino acids: CASSSDRGIDEQYF. The DNA for the CDR3 is TGCGCCAGCAGCTCGGACAGGGGGATTGATGAGCAGTACTTC.

The rearrangement uses TRBV4-3 and TRBJ1-2; the match to TRBD1 covers 7 bases. The CDR3 consists of 15 residues. Germline values: CDR1 LGHNA, CDR2 YSLEER. V lost 0 bases and J lost 12; bases outside the gene matches: 13. The CDR3 DNA follows: TGCGCCAGCAGCCAAGACCTGGGACAGCAGAGGGAGGACACCTTC. This translates into CASSQDLGQQREDTF.

The chain employs TRBV5-5 and TRBJ1-1; D gene uncertain. The germline CDR1 and CDR2 sequences are SGHKS and YYEKEE (reference sequence). Trimming pared 3 bases from V and 11 bases from J, leaving 14 bases between. The CDR3 is 12 residues long. The CDR3 DNA reads TGTGCCAGCAGCTCAAACTTAATGGAGGCTTTCTTT. Amino acid sequence: CASSSNLMEAFF.

This rearrangement joins TRBV19 to TRBJ1-1; D might be TRBD1 (6 bases). In germline, CDR1 is LNHDA, CDR2 SQIVND (reference sequence). This CDR3 has 16 residues. Trimming left V 3 bases short and J 1 base short, with 15 bases between. CDR3 sequence (DNA): TGTGCCAGTAGTATGGGGGCAGGATCACGGAACACTGAAGCTTTCTTT. Its protein product is CASSMGAGSRNTEAFF. The complete variable domain, with remaining parts taken from reference TRBV19 and TRBJ1-1, reads DGGITQSPKYLFRKEGQNVTLSCEQNLNHDAMYWYRQDPGQGLRLIYYSQIVNDFQKGDIAEGYSVSREKKESFPLTVTSAQKNPTAFYLCASSMGAGSRNTEAFFGQGTRLTVV.

The genes are TRBV9 and TRBJ2-7; D possibly corresponds to TRBD1 (6 bases). Trimming pared 0 bases from V and 4 bases from J, leaving 8 bases between. Germline V gives CDR1 SGDLS, CDR2 YYNGEE. The CDR3 covers 13 residues. CDR3 in DNA: TGTGCCAGCAGCGTAGTTCAGGGGTACGAGCAGTACTTC. Amino acid sequence: CASSVVQGYEQYF.

The gene calls are TRBV10-3 and TRBJ2-7, with 7 bases that match TRBD1. Trimming cost V 6 bases and J 6 bases; bases outside gene matches: 8. This CDR3 is built from 13 residues. Germline-derived CDR1 and CDR2 are ENHRY and SYGVKD. CDR3 DNA sequence: TGTGCCATCAGAACCGGGACAGATACCGAGCAGTACTTC. This translates into CAIRTGTDTEQYF.

The chain recombines TRBV7-8 with TRBJ1-1; D perhaps matches TRBD1 (5 bases). This CDR3 spans 15 amino acids. The V gene lost 5 bases and the J gene lost 5 bases, with 18 bases spanning the gap. Germline CDR1 reads SGHVS; CDR2 reads FQNEAQ. CDR3 region: CASSPDRGGRTEAFF. The CDR3 DNA follows: TGTGCCAGCAGCCCAGACCGCGGGGGACGAACTGAAGCTTTCTTT.

This chain connects TRBV4-3 to TRBJ1-2; D may be TRBD1 (5 bases). There are 16 residues in the CDR3. Trimming removed 0 bases from V and 4 bases from J, with 15 bases in between. The germline CDR1 and CDR2 sequences are LGHNA and YSLEER. In DNA form, the CDR3 reads TGCGCCAGCAGCCAAGAAATCGACAGCCGTCTCTATGGCTACACCTTC. This translates into CASSQEIDSRLYGYTF.

This rearrangement joins TRBV28 to TRBJ2-3, with D tentatively TRBD1 (6 bases). V shed 7 bases and J shed 3 bases, with 14 bases lying between them. The germline gives CDR1 MDHEN, CDR2 SYDVKM. CDR3 size: 14 residues. CDR3 sequence: CASIRTGRTDTQYF. DNA of the CDR3: TGTGCCAGCATTAGAACAGGGCGAACAGATACGCAGTATTTT.

On this clone itself: The same CDR3 can be traced to other DNA sequences in this sample. The chain is built from TRBV18 and TRBJ1-5; TRBD1 matches 10 bases. Germline V CDR1 and CDR2: KGHSH, LQKENI. The CDR3 contains 15 residues. The ends lost 3 bases at V and 4 bases at J; junction bases unmatched: 3. DNA of the CDR3: TGTGCCAGCTCACCCCGACAGGGGGCAAATCAGCCCCAGCATTTT. This encodes CASSPRQGANQPQHF.

This chain links TRBV27 with TRBJ2-3; D is undetermined. The CDR3 is 13 residues long. Trimming left V 4 bases short and J 8 bases short, with 13 bases between. Germline loops: CDR1 MNHEY, CDR2 SMNVEV (reference sequence). CDR3 protein: CASSSGFPGTQYF. The DNA of the CDR3 is TGTGCCAGCAGTTCCGGGTTTCCTGGTACGCAGTATTTT.

V usage is TRBV7-7 and J usage is TRBJ1-4; D unresolved. V lost 3 bases and J lost 3, with 5 bases in between. This CDR3 is 13 amino acids long. CDR1 and CDR2 from the germline V gene are SSHAT and FNYEAQ (reference sequence). The CDR3 sequence is CASSFGSNEKLFF. CDR3 DNA: TGTGCCAGCAGCTTTGGATCTAATGAAAAACTGTTTTTT.

This clone turned up a few times. The V and J genes are TRBV6-5 and TRBJ2-1; perhaps TRBD1 as D (5 bases). From germline, CDR1 is MNHEY and CDR2 SVGAGI. The CDR3 runs to 13 residues. Trimming shortened V by 0 bases and J by 7 bases, and 7 bases separated the two germline ends. Written as DNA, the CDR3 is TGTGCCAGCAGTTACTCTGGGGCGAATGAGCAGTTCTTC. Its translation: CASSYSGANEQFF.

This clone was picked up a small number of times. The chain is built from TRBV2 and TRBJ1-3; D unclear. There are 13 residues in the CDR3. Trimming shortened V by 7 bases and J by 0 bases, and 7 bases separated the two germline ends. Germline V gives CDR1 SNHLY, CDR2 FYNNEI. The CDR3 sequence: CASIRNSGNTIYF. The CDR3 bases are TGTGCCAGCATTAGAAACTCTGGAAACACCATATATTTT.

CDR3 amino acids: CASSGTSGVSGELFF. DNA for the CDR3: TGTGCCAGCAGCGGGACTAGCGGGGTTTCCGGGGAGCTGTTTTTT. The chain employs TRBV2 and TRBJ2-2; 13 bases are a match to TRBD2. Germline trimming cut 6 bases from V and 6 bases from J; bases unmatched to any gene: 4. CDR3 length: 15 amino acids. Germline V gene lookup returns CDR1 SNHLY and CDR2 FYNNEI.

The V and J genes are TRBV5-4 and TRBJ1-4; no firm D call. The germline V gene has CDR1 SGHNT and CDR2 YYREEE (reference sequence). The CDR3 has 17 residues. Trimming cost V 0 bases and J 0 bases, with 12 bases left between them. DNA of the CDR3: TGTGCCAGCAGCTTGGCCAGCAAGGTTGCAACTAATGAAAAACTGTTTTTT. Its translation is CASSLASKVATNEKLFF.

The chain joins TRBV27 to TRBJ2-1; tentatively, D is TRBD1 (6 bases). CDR1 and CDR2 from the germline V gene are MNHEY and SMNVEV (reference sequence). Trimming removed 3 bases from V and 0 bases from J, with 12 bases in between. The length of the CDR3 is 16 residues. CDR3: CASSFLQGSSYNEQFF. The CDR3 coding sequence is TGTGCCAGCAGTTTCCTACAGGGAAGCTCCTACAATGAGCAGTTCTTC.

Only one count was recorded for this clone. The rearrangement joins TRBV7-9 to TRBJ2-3, with 7 nucleotides matching TRBD1. The V and J ends lost 7 bases and 6 bases, in that order; junction bases with no gene match: 10. From germline, CDR1 is SEHNR and CDR2 FQNEAQ (reference sequence). The CDR3 covers 14 residues. CDR3 coding DNA: TGTGCCAGCACGACAGGGTTGGGTACCGATACGCAGTATTTT. Residues: CASTTGLGTDTQYF.

CDR3 in DNA: TGTGCCAGCAGGGACCAAAGTCTGAACACTGAAGCTTTCTTT. Translated: CASRDQSLNTEAFF. This chain connects TRBV7-2 to TRBJ1-1, with unresolved D. V was shortened by 6 bases and J by 0 bases, with 11 bases between the two germline ends. This CDR3 is 14 amino acids long. Germline assignment: CDR1 SGHTA and CDR2 FQGNSA.